This T cell receptor (beta chain) was captured in a study of shared clonotypes between healthy human individuals (dated by TCRdb to about 2020). For context, the study as a whole: The cohort comprised two women and a few men aged 18 to 49 years. To increase sequencing depth and limit assay-specific biases, TCR repertoire library preparation and sequencing were carried out by different laboratories using diverse techniques. For each donor, CD4 naive and CD4 memory were each given three plates, CD8 naive was given two plates, and CD8 memory was given one plate. Between about 0.8 and 9 billion PBMCs per donor were obtained by leukapheresis. The study deeply sequenced blood TCR repertoires of five healthy adults to estimate repertoire size and the extent of clonotype sharing between individuals.

As concerns this clone: What this receptor recognizes is not known. Base qualities were left out, and no much larger clone turns up one base away.

Donors were healthy HIV-negative adults with no recently reported acute infections or vaccinations. All donors were Caucasian adults living in Nashville, Tennessee, USA. CD4+ T cells were enriched by magnetic negative selection; naive cells were then positively selected on CD45RA, and the negative fraction formed the memory subset. After blood collection by leukapheresis, PBMCs were isolated using Ficoll-Histopaque density gradient centrifugation and then cryopreserved in the vapor phase of liquid nitrogen. Analytical flow cytometry was used to check the purity and quantity of each magnetically sorted T cell population. Genomic DNA was isolated from every sorted fraction and measured by UV absorbance on a Nanodrop 2000c. CDR1 and CDR2, per the germline V gene, are MDHEN and SYDVKM. From the cysteine up to the phenylalanine, the CDR3 has a length of 17 residues. The entry retains the CDR3 DNA only, 51 bases that are in frame from base 1. From V the trimming removes 8 bases and from J it removes 4 bases, while the gene matches leave 17 bases of the junction unaccounted for.

Summary of the overall study and its limitations: Even with the large sequencing depth, rarefaction of the sorted-subset datasets indicated that sequencing was incomplete. Because the study included only a small number of donors, the genetic and exposure-history diversity represented was limited. Naive subsets generally had larger estimated clonotype richness than memory subsets. Only blood was sampled, and tissue TCR repertoires likely differ from those in blood. When several donors were compared, the shared fraction of clonotypes was about 5.2% for naive CD4, 3.5% to 4% for naive CD8, 2% to 2.5% for memory CD4, and 0.4% for memory CD8. Based on pairwise subsampling, the degree of clonotype sharing among donors was expected to be affected by sequencing depth. Higher generation probabilities were observed for clonotypes shared by all four sorted-subset donors than for non-shared clonotypes.

Using the deep immunoSEQ assay, TCR CDR3 regions were amplified from genomic DNA by multiplex PCR. For each cell subset, the extracted genomic DNA was distributed evenly across all wells of several immunoSEQ 96-well plates, and each plate served as one replicate. Each replicate PCR for sorted subsets received about 0.2 ug genomic DNA, equal to tens of thousands of T cell genomes. Purified libraries were measured with a Qubit 3.0 fluorometer, size-checked on a Bioanalyzer 2100, and measured again with the KAPA Library Quantification kit. Every immunoSEQ 96-well plate was sequenced on a dedicated single-read 150-cycle Illumina NextSeq 550 flow cell. Per the source publication's procedure: Because only junctional sequences without quality scores were contained in the immunoSEQ output, filtering matching that applied to full-length reads could not be performed. Sequences were annotated with PyIR, a Python wrapper for IgBLAST v1.9, and V/J genes and CDR3 were assigned using IMGT germline references. Reads were filtered out if the reads had weak V/J assignments (E-value above 1e-6), no CDR3, stop codons, out-of-frame junctions, or ambiguous translated residues. V3J clonotypes were defined as sequences sharing an identical inferred V gene, J gene, and CDR3 amino acid sequence. To compute the percentage overlap between repertoires, the number of shared unique clonotypes was divided by the size of the smaller repertoire. Three approaches were used to assess repertoire richness: RTK rarefaction, the Chao1 estimator, and Recon v2.1 estimates of unobserved clonotypes. OLGA was used to compute generation probabilities for all TCRbeta clonotypes that the gDNA method yielded from a handful of donors. Here the immuneACCESS table is served through TCRdb, limited to in-frame sequences with V and J called. Missing clones are a known gap in these copies; in checked studies unresolved V genes cover under half, and the rest lacks a known reason. V and J calls plus clone size are reproduced from that table; the DNA served to infer D and trimming. Counted in this sample were some 1 million clones; under 80% of them appeared once. In total, the top ten clones hold over 1.3% of the sample.

The chain is made from TRBV28 and TRBJ2-7, with TRBD1 identical over 10 junction bases. This TCR came from a man between 18 and 29 years old in good health. Specimen: memory CD4+ T cells sorted from blood. Read against the paper, the sample's cell subset or site label means: CD45RA-negative fraction. The nucleotide sequence is TGTGCCAGCTCCAACCAGGGGGGGGACAGGGGTGGTTACGAGCAGTACTTC. Translated, it reads CASSNQGGDRGGYEQYF.